The 19 T cell receptor beta chains reported below all come from one sample, sequenced in a study of blood T cell repertoires in COVID-19. Repertoires were generated with immunoSEQ multiplex PCR, while TCRdb's copy carries only in-frame clones and drops some. The table lists about 140,000 clones, about three quarters of them singletons, with around 4.2% in the top ten. Sequenced material: peripheral blood. The receptors were gathered from an elderly woman with active or convalescent COVID-19.

The genes are TRBV7-2 and TRBJ1-2, with TRBD1 matching over 7 bases. The V gene's germline CDR1 is SGHTA and CDR2 FQGNSA. The V gene end was trimmed by 5 bases and the J gene end by 2 bases; junction bases not matched to a gene: 2. The CDR3 contains 13 residues. In DNA form, the CDR3 reads TGTGCCAGCAGCACCAGGGGGAACTATGGCTACACCTTC. Translating gives CASSTRGNYGYTF.

V and J are TRBV5-1 and TRBJ1-1, with 8 nucleotides matching TRBD1. Germline V lookup: CDR1 SGHRS, CDR2 YFSETQ. The V and J ends lost 4 bases and 1 base, in that order; junction bases with no gene match: 3. The CDR3 loop spans 14 amino acids. DNA of the CDR3: TGCGCCAGCAGCCGAGACAGGGGGAACACTGAAGCTTTCTTT. Translating gives CASSRDRGNTEAFF.

The chain employs TRBV18 and TRBJ2-7, with D possibly TRBD2 on 6 matching bases. The CDR3 is 14 residues long. V was shortened by 4 bases and J by 6 bases, with 16 bases between the two germline ends. Germline CDR1 is KGHSH and CDR2 is LQKENI. CDR3 coding DNA: TGTGCCAGCTCACGGAGGGGCTCCGGCGGCGAGCAGTACTTC. Residues: CASSRRGSGGEQYF.

The rearrangement links TRBV20-1 to TRBJ2-3; 7 bases are a match to TRBD2. This CDR3 spans 14 amino acids. CDR1 and CDR2 from the germline V gene are DFQATT and SNEGSKA (reference sequence). V shed 3 bases, J shed 0 bases, and the junction held 3 bases outside the gene matches. CDR3 amino acids: CSASGRGSTDTQYF. DNA for the CDR3: TGCAGTGCTAGTGGGAGGGGTAGCACAGATACGCAGTATTTT.

The chain combines TRBV3-1 (or the pseudogene TRBV3-2) with TRBJ2-5, with TRBD1 identical over 9 bases. CDR1 and CDR2 (germline): LGHDT, YNNKEL (reference sequence). V shed 4 bases, J shed 5 bases, and the junction held 8 bases outside the gene matches. This CDR3 has 15 amino acids. This CDR3 is CASSLRGQGSETQYF. The CDR3 DNA reads TGTGCCAGCAGCCTCCGGGGACAGGGATCCGAGACCCAGTACTTC.

This chain joins TRBV30 and TRBJ1-2; 7 nucleotides align to TRBD1. This CDR3 comprises 14 residues. Germline V lookup: CDR1 GTSNPN, CDR2 SVGIG (reference sequence). Trimming cost V 5 bases and J 6 bases; bases outside gene matches: 12. Here the CDR3 DNA reads TGTGCCTGGCAAACAGGGGACATATGGAATGGCTACACCTTC. Its protein product is CAWQTGDIWNGYTF.

This clone has just one count. V is TRBV19 and J is TRBJ1-1; 7 bases line up with TRBD1. J gave up 0 bases and V 7 bases, and 11 bases lay outside the gene matches. CDR1 and CDR2 from the germline V gene are LNHDA and SQIVND (reference sequence). CDR3 length: 16 residues. Here the CDR3 reads CASNNPRGQLNTEAFF. CDR3 nucleotides: TGTGCCAGTAACAACCCGAGGGGACAGTTGAACACTGAAGCTTTCTTT.

The CDR3 reads CASSFQGNQPQHF. CDR3 DNA sequence: TGCGCCAGCAGCTTCCAGGGAAATCAGCCCCAGCATTTT. The rearrangement links TRBV5-1 to TRBJ1-5, with a possible D match to TRBD1 (5 bases). Trimming removed 2 bases at V and 4 bases at J, with 7 bases between. Germline CDR1 is SGHRS and CDR2 is YFSETQ. This CDR3 contains 13 residues.

The rearrangement uses TRBV7-2 and TRBJ2-1, with 12 bases matching TRBD1. Germline V gene sequence: CDR1 SGHTA, CDR2 FQGNSA. Germline trimming cut 2 bases from V and 4 bases from J; bases unmatched to any gene: 6. This CDR3 has 17 amino acids. CDR3 region: CASSLTSGQGAYNEQFF. The CDR3, as DNA: TGTGCCAGCAGCTTAACCTCGGGACAGGGGGCGTACAATGAGCAGTTCTTC.

The chain carries TRBV19 and TRBJ2-2, with 13 bases aligning to TRBD2. Germline V gene sequence: CDR1 LNHDA, CDR2 SQIVND (reference sequence). The length of the CDR3 is 17 residues. Losses at the gene ends were 7 bases for V and 5 bases for J; bases not matched to a gene: 10. CDR3 in DNA: TGTGCCAGTATCGGCTGGACTAGCGGGGGATCAACCGGGGAGCTGTTTTTT. It encodes CASIGWTSGGSTGELFF.

This clone appeared once. The chain is built from TRBV11-3 and TRBJ1-1, with D unresolved. V lost 5 bases and J 8 bases, leaving 15 bases between the germline ends. The CDR3 extends over 13 amino acids. CDR1 and CDR2 from the germline V gene are SGHNT and YENEEA. CDR3 sequence: CASSRPGVREAFF. In DNA, the CDR3 is TGTGCCAGCAGCCGGCCGGGAGTCCGGGAAGCTTTCTTT.

V and J are TRBV6-5 and TRBJ1-1, with D tentatively TRBD1 (5 bases). The germline V gene encodes CDR1 MNHEY and CDR2 SVGAGI. This CDR3 comprises 15 residues. Trimming removed 0 bases at V and 1 base at J, with 9 bases between. The CDR3 spells CASSYSWQGNTEAFF. The CDR3 DNA sequence: TGTGCCAGCAGTTACTCGTGGCAGGGGAACACTGAAGCTTTCTTT.

Regarding this clone: Other DNA variants within this sample encode the same CDR3. The J gene is TRBJ1-1, the V gene TRBV5-1; tentatively, D is TRBD1 (5 bases). Trimming pared 3 bases from V and 4 bases from J, leaving 10 bases between. Germline CDR1 SGHRS, CDR2 YFSETQ. This CDR3 has 13 residues. The CDR3 DNA reads as TGCGCCAGCAGCTCTCAGGGAGGCACTGAAGCTTTCTTT. Its protein product is CASSSQGGTEAFF.

The V and J genes are TRBV21-1 and TRBJ2-1; the table names TRBD1, a call not compared with the DNA. TRBV21-1 represents a pseudogene. This CDR3 comprises 15 residues. CDR3 region: CASSNREHSYNEQFF. The CDR3 bases are TGTGCCAGCAGCAACAGGGAACACTCCTACAATGAGCAGTTCTTC.

The chain carries TRBV12-3 or TRBV12-4 and TRBJ2-3; D is perhaps TRBD1 (5 bases). CDR3 length equals 12 residues. The V gene lost 3 bases and the J gene lost 7 bases, with 8 bases spanning the gap. CDR3 sequence (DNA): TGTGCCAGCAGTTTTAGGGGAAATACGCAGTATTTT. It encodes CASSFRGNTQYF.

The chain links TRBV4-3 to TRBJ1-2; 7 nucleotides align to TRBD1. V dropped 0 bases and J dropped 4; count of bases not matched to a gene: 5. Germline V gene data show CDR1 as LGHNA and CDR2 as YSLEER. The CDR3 is 15 amino acids. CDR3 residues: CASSQDRGTVYGYTF. CDR3 in DNA: TGCGCCAGCAGCCAAGATCGAGGGACAGTCTATGGCTACACCTTC.

This sequence joins TRBV6-1 and TRBJ2-7; possible D gene TRBD2, 5 bases. The CDR3 is 15 amino acids. Germline CDR1 reads MNHNS; CDR2 reads SASEGT. V lost 3 bases to trimming and J lost 0 bases, with 12 bases between them. The CDR3 loop is CASSDGRRSSYEQYF. For the CDR3, the DNA is TGTGCCAGCAGTGATGGCAGGAGGAGCTCCTACGAGCAGTACTTC.

The rearrangement joins TRBV7-2 to TRBJ2-2; D gene unclear. Deletions cut 3 bases from V and 0 bases from J, with 11 bases between. CDR1 is SGHTA, CDR2 FQGNSA, per germline. This CDR3 comprises 16 residues. This chain's CDR3 is CASSFHYDANTGELFF. CDR3 bases: TGTGCCAGCAGCTTCCACTACGACGCGAACACCGGGGAGCTGTTTTTT.

The genes are TRBV21-1 and TRBJ2-2; no check of the table's D call, TRBD1, against the DNA was made. TRBV21-1 has pseudogene status. CDR3 length equals 17 residues. CDR3 amino acids: CASSKEAGQGSTGELFF. CDR3 bases: TGTGCCAGCAGCAAAGAGGCTGGGCAGGGGTCAACCGGGGAGCTGTTTTTT.